The 4 T cell receptor beta chains presented below share a single source sample, sequenced in a study of T cell repertoires in ileal Crohn's disease. TCRdb keeps only in-frame clones here, not all; method: immunoSEQ multiplex PCR. The profile shows approximately 8,200 clones, around 96% of them singletons. Sequencing input: ileal tissue. The receptors come from an adult with Crohn's disease.

V gene TRBV7-2 combines with J gene TRBJ1-2, with unresolved D. Germline CDR1 is SGHTA and CDR2 is FQGNSA. The CDR3 has 12 residues. Trimming shortened V by 3 bases and J by 7 bases, and 9 bases separated the two germline ends. The chain's CDR3 is CASSFLGSGYTF. The CDR3 region has the DNA TGTGCCAGCAGCTTCCTCGGTTCTGGCTACACCTTC.

The chain links TRBV7-2 to TRBJ1-2; the D gene is possibly TRBD1 (6 bases). CDR3 length: 11 residues. Germline lookup yields CDR1 SGHTA and CDR2 FQGNSA. Deletions cut 8 bases from V and 6 bases from J, with 10 bases between. As DNA, the CDR3 is TGTGCCAGCCAAACAGGGCATGGCTACACCTTC. This gives the protein CASQTGHGYTF.

The genes are TRBV28 and TRBJ2-7, with 7 positions matching TRBD2. V lost 6 bases and J lost 0; bases outside the gene matches: 5. Per germline, CDR1 MDHEN and CDR2 SYDVKM. The CDR3 spans 14 residues. CDR3 in DNA: TGTGCCAGCAGCACCGGGACTACCTCCTACGAGCAGTACTTC. Translating it yields CASSTGTTSYEQYF.

This rearrangement joins TRBV10-2 to TRBJ2-3; 9 bases agree with TRBD2. Germline CDR1 reads WSHSY; CDR2 reads SAAADI. V shed 7 bases, J shed 6 bases, and the junction held 8 bases outside the gene matches. This CDR3 has 14 residues. The CDR3 sequence: CASILGGGADTQYF. CDR3 DNA: TGCGCCAGCATTCTTGGCGGGGGGGCGGATACGCAGTATTTT.